Each of the 9 T cell receptor beta chains below was sequenced from the same sample in a study of Ad26.COV2.S vaccination and SARS-CoV-2 variants. The protocol was immunoSEQ multiplex PCR, while the TCRdb copy is restricted to in-frame clones and leaves out a portion. The sample contains more than 250,000 clones, about 87% of which appear only once. As for treatment: about 20 received Ad26.COV2.S at low or high dose, single or two shots; roughly 5 received placebo; per-sample allocation not given. Samples analyzed were those drawn on day 63 after the first vaccine or placebo injection. The material was peripheral blood, obtained in a trial of Ad26.COV2.S vaccine versus placebo. The receptors originated from a person between 18 and 59 years old who received the Ad26.COV2.S COVID-19 vaccine or a placebo.

The chain has TRBV7-9 and TRBJ2-7, with 8 bases aligning to TRBD2. Trimming cost V 5 bases and J 7 bases; bases outside gene matches: 13. The CDR3 contains 15 residues. The germline CDR1 and CDR2 sequences are SEHNR and FQNEAQ (reference sequence). In DNA form, the CDR3 reads TGTGCCAGCAGCCGTACCCTTAGCGGGAACAGGGAGCAGTACTTC. This sequence encodes CASSRTLSGNREQYF.

This clone has a handful of counts. This sequence joins TRBV3-1 (or the pseudogene TRBV3-2) and TRBJ2-7; possible D gene TRBD2, 5 bases. Trimming shortened V by 4 bases and J by 2 bases, and 30 bases separated the two germline ends. The CDR3 runs to 20 residues. The germline CDR1 and CDR2 sequences are LGHDT and YNNKEL (reference sequence). The DNA of the CDR3 is TGTGCCAGCAGCCCGTATGGCCCACAAAATGGACTCGTCCGTCCCTACGAGCAGTACTTC. The encoded protein is CASSPYGPQNGLVRPYEQYF.

The J gene is TRBJ2-2, the V gene TRBV7-8, with D possibly being TRBD1 (5 bases). In germline, CDR1 is SGHVS, CDR2 FQNEAQ. The V gene lost 5 bases and the J gene lost 2 bases, with 12 bases spanning the gap. The CDR3 consists of 15 residues. CDR3 bases: TGTGCCAGCAGCGACTTCAGGGTAAACACCGGGGAGCTGTTTTTT. Amino acid sequence: CASSDFRVNTGELFF.

The chain is built from TRBV5-5 and TRBJ1-2, with D possibly TRBD1 on 5 matching bases. CDR1 and CDR2 (germline): SGHKS, YYEKEE (reference sequence). V lost 2 bases and J lost 8, with 13 bases in between. The CDR3 extends over 13 amino acids. Here the CDR3 reads CASSFRETGGYTF. As DNA, the CDR3 is TGTGCCAGCAGCTTCAGGGAGACTGGGGGCTACACCTTC.

The gene calls are TRBV5-5 and TRBJ2-2; D not certain. CDR1 SGHKS and CDR2 YYEKEE come from the germline V gene (reference sequence). The CDR3 length is 12 residues. The V end lost 9 bases, the J end lost 6 bases, and 12 bases lay between the germline ends. This CDR3 is CATRRSAGELFF. The CDR3 DNA reads TGTGCCACCCGGCGGAGTGCCGGGGAGCTGTTTTTT.

This clone has just one count. This chain joins TRBV6-1 and TRBJ1-5, with D unresolved. V lost 2 bases and J 10 bases, leaving 15 bases between the germline ends. Germline CDR1 and CDR2: MNHNS and SASEGT. The CDR3 consists of 14 residues. CDR3 in DNA: TGTGCCAGCAGTGAATACGGGTCCGAGAGACCCCAGCATTTT. It codes for CASSEYGSERPQHF.

This clone occurred a few times. Written as DNA, the CDR3 is TGTGCCAGCAGTACTGGACAGGGCCCTCAGCCCCAGCATTTT. It translates to CASSTGQGPQPQHF. The chain employs TRBV2 and TRBJ1-5, with 8 bases aligning to TRBD1. Germline assignment: CDR1 SNHLY and CDR2 FYNNEI. J was trimmed by 6 bases and V by 5 bases; bases with no gene match: 6. The CDR3 runs 14 residues. Supplemented by reference TRBV2 and TRBJ1-5, the full variable domain reads EPEVTQTPSHQVTQMGQEVILRCVPISNHLYFYWYRQILGQKVEFLVSFYNNEISEKSEIFDDQFSVERPDGSNFTLKIRSTKLEDSAMYFCASSTGQGPQPQHFGDGTRLSIL.

The chain is built from TRBV5-1 and TRBJ1-2; 8 bases line up with TRBD1. CDR1 is SGHRS, CDR2 YFSETQ, per germline. The CDR3 totals 13 residues. V was clipped by 5 bases and J by 8 bases; unmatched bases: 8. The CDR3 spells CASRAGTGGGYTF. DNA of the CDR3: TGCGCCAGCAGGGCCGGGACAGGTGGAGGCTACACCTTC.

V and J are TRBV6-2 or TRBV6-3 and TRBJ2-7; the D is unclear. Trimming took off 3 bases at V and 5 bases at J, with 14 bases between the two ends. The CDR3 contains 14 residues. Germline V lookup: CDR1 MNHEY, CDR2 SVGEGT. The CDR3, as DNA: TGTGCCAGCAGTTATACAGCGATGCCGGACGAGCAGTACTTC. Translating it yields CASSYTAMPDEQYF.